What follows are 18 T cell receptor beta chains derived from one specimen sequenced in a study of blood T cell repertoires in COVID-19. The protocol was immunoSEQ multiplex PCR, while the TCRdb copy is restricted to in-frame clones and leaves out a portion. The data contain 400,000 to 450,000 clones, approximately 90% of them seen just once; the ten biggest clones take up roughly 0.76%. Sample: peripheral blood. The receptor set was obtained from a man aged 18 to 29 with COVID-19, enrolled during active disease.

V gene TRBV7-9 combines with J gene TRBJ2-2; D ambiguous. The CDR3 totals 16 residues. Germline V gene sequence: CDR1 SEHNR, CDR2 FQNEAQ (reference sequence). Trimming pared 6 bases from V and 0 bases from J, leaving 14 bases between. Here the CDR3 DNA reads TGTGCCAGCAGGAGTAGCCCACCCTCGAACACCGGGGAGCTGTTTTTT. Protein product: CASRSSPPSNTGELFF.

The CDR3 loop is CASSPTGGYPEAFF. In DNA, the CDR3 is TGCGCCAGCAGCCCAACAGGGGGTTACCCTGAAGCTTTCTTT. This chain connects TRBV5-1 to TRBJ1-1; 8 bases line up with TRBD1. The CDR3 extends over 14 amino acids. The germline CDR1 and CDR2 sequences are SGHRS and YFSETQ. V was pared by 4 bases and J by 6 bases, with 8 bases of the junction left unmatched.

V gene TRBV7-8 combines with J gene TRBJ2-2; the D gene is possibly TRBD1 (5 bases). Looked up from germline, CDR1 is SGHVS and CDR2 is FQNEAQ. The CDR3 sequence is 14 residues long. Deletions cut 5 bases from V and 2 bases from J, with 9 bases between. CDR3 loop: CASSRGHNTGELFF. The CDR3, as DNA: TGTGCCAGCAGCCGAGGACACAACACCGGGGAGCTGTTTTTT.

V and J are TRBV19 and TRBJ2-7, with 12 bases identical to TRBD1. This CDR3 has 15 amino acids. J was trimmed by 6 bases and V by 5 bases; bases with no gene match: 8. Germline V gene data show CDR1 as LNHDA and CDR2 as SQIVND (reference sequence). CDR3 nucleotides: TGTGCCAGTAGTGGACCGGGACAGGGGGCAGGCGAGCAGTACTTC. Protein: CASSGPGQGAGEQYF.

This clone has only one observation. V gene TRBV7-9 combines with J gene TRBJ2-1; 7 bases agree with TRBD2. The germline CDR1 and CDR2 sequences are SEHNR and FQNEAQ (reference sequence). V lost 6 bases and J lost 3; bases outside the gene matches: 17. The CDR3 totals 18 residues. The CDR3 spells CASREHPVGGKGYNEQFF. CDR3 coding DNA: TGTGCCAGCAGAGAACACCCCGTCGGGGGGAAAGGCTACAATGAGCAGTTCTTC. The full variable domain, completed using reference TRBV7-9 and TRBJ2-1, is DTGVSQNPRHKITKRGQNVTFRCDPISEHNRLYWYRQTLGQGPEFLTYFQNEAQLEKSRLLSDRFSAERPKGSFSTLEIQRTEQGDSAMYLCASREHPVGGKGYNEQFFGPGTRLTVL.

V and J are TRBV5-6 and TRBJ2-7; tentatively, D is TRBD2 (5 bases). V was trimmed by 0 bases and J by 4 bases, leaving 11 bases between them. The CDR3 runs 14 residues. Germline V CDR1 and CDR2: SGHDT, YYEEEE. CDR3 DNA: TGTGCCAGCAGCTTGGTTGGTGGAGGTTACGAGCAGTACTTC. Translating gives CASSLVGGGYEQYF.

V is TRBV10-2 and J is TRBJ1-5; 10 nucleotides line up with TRBD1. The CDR3 length is 14 residues. Germline CDR1 reads WSHSY; CDR2 reads SAAADI. V was clipped by 8 bases and J by 6 bases; unmatched bases: 7. CDR3 DNA sequence: TGCGCCAGCGGGAGACAGGGGGCTGGTCAGCCCCAGCATTTT. This sequence encodes CASGRQGAGQPQHF.

This clone is a singleton in its sample. Other DNA sequences in the sample encode the same CDR3. J is TRBJ2-3 and V is TRBV5-1, with TRBD2 as a possible D gene (6 bases). Germline V gene sequence: CDR1 SGHRS, CDR2 YFSETQ. V lost 4 bases to trimming and J lost 0 bases, with 9 bases between them. This CDR3 region has 14 residues. The CDR3 loop reads CASSLGTSTDTQYF. As DNA, the CDR3 is TGCGCCAGCAGCCTAGGGACTAGCACAGATACGCAGTATTTT.

The chain uses TRBV5-1 and TRBJ2-2, with D possibly matching TRBD1 (5 bases). Germline V gene lookup returns CDR1 SGHRS and CDR2 YFSETQ. This CDR3 region has 16 residues. Trimming removed 1 base at V and 4 bases at J, with 14 bases between. This chain's CDR3 is CASSLKSRQPTGELFF. The CDR3, as DNA: TGCGCCAGCAGCTTGAAGTCGCGACAGCCCACCGGGGAGCTGTTTTTT. The whole variable domain, remainder taken from reference TRBV5-1 and TRBJ2-2, is KAGVTQTPRYLIKTRGQQVTLSCSPISGHRSVSWYQQTPGQGLQFLFEYFSETQRNKGNFPGRFSGRQFSNSRSEMNVSTLELGDSALYLCASSLKSRQPTGELFFGEGSRLTVL.

This CDR3 reads CASSQPQHGAEAFF. The CDR3 DNA is TGTGCCAGCAGCCAACCCCAGCACGGGGCTGAAGCTTTCTTT. The J gene is TRBJ1-1, the V gene TRBV3-1 (or the pseudogene TRBV3-2); D uncertain. Germline V gene sequence: CDR1 LGHDT, CDR2 YNNKEL (reference sequence). The CDR3 covers 14 residues. Between the trimmed V and J ends, which lost 2 bases and 6 bases, there was a span of 13 bases.

The chain uses TRBV28 and TRBJ1-2; unclear D gene. The CDR3 spans 14 residues. V was trimmed by 3 bases and J by 8 bases, leaving 16 bases between them. From germline, CDR1 is MDHEN and CDR2 SYDVKM. The CDR3 nucleotides read TGTGCCAGCAGTTTCTCAGAGACTGCTGGCGGCTACACCTTC. Its protein product is CASSFSETAGGYTF.

The chain joins TRBV4-2 to TRBJ2-3, with TRBD2 as a possible D gene (6 bases). The CDR3 runs 23 residues. Germline V gene sequence: CDR1 LGHNA, CDR2 YNFKEQ. V gave up 0 bases and J gave up 0 bases, with 31 bases separating them. The CDR3 is CASSQEALFSSGVRLSSTDTQYF. CDR3 nucleotides: TGTGCCAGCAGCCAAGAGGCGCTATTCAGCTCGGGAGTCCGCCTGTCTAGCACAGATACGCAGTATTTT.

V usage is TRBV3-1 (or the pseudogene TRBV3-2) and J usage is TRBJ1-3; D is perhaps TRBD1 (5 bases). The CDR3 runs 14 residues. Between the trimmed V and J ends, which lost 3 bases and 3 bases, there was a span of 9 bases. Per germline, CDR1 LGHDT and CDR2 YNNKEL (reference sequence). CDR3 in amino acids: CASSQIGVGNTIYF. The CDR3 nucleotides are TGTGCCAGCAGCCAGATAGGGGTTGGAAACACCATATATTTT.

Details on this clone: This specimen includes other DNA sequences encoding the same CDR3. CDR3: CASSLTGDEKLFF. In DNA form, the CDR3 reads TGTGCCAGCAGCTTAACGGGGGATGAAAAACTGTTTTTT. This chain joins TRBV7-9 and TRBJ1-4, with a weak D call TRBD1 (5 bases). V lost 2 bases and J lost 6, with 7 bases in between. Germline assignment: CDR1 SEHNR and CDR2 FQNEAQ (reference sequence). CDR3 size: 13 residues.

This clone was recorded once. The chain has TRBV5-1 and TRBJ2-5; 12 bases line up with TRBD2. The V segment lost 4 bases and the J segment 4 bases; nucleotides outside the gene matches: 8. In germline, CDR1 is SGHRS, CDR2 YFSETQ. This CDR3 has 16 amino acids. Here the CDR3 reads CASSPTSGGPRETQYF. Here the CDR3 DNA reads TGCGCCAGCAGCCCCACTAGCGGGGGGCCGCGAGAGACCCAGTACTTC.

The chain is built from TRBV6-5 and TRBJ1-1, with TRBD1 matching 7 bases. The CDR3 covers 16 residues. Per the germline V gene, CDR1 is MNHEY and CDR2 is SVGAGI. V trimming: 0 bases; J trimming: 1 base; junction bases outside the gene matches: 5. CDR3 sequence: CASSYSVNRGNTEAFF. CDR3 nucleotide sequence: TGTGCCAGCAGTTACTCGGTGAACAGGGGGAACACTGAAGCTTTCTTT.

This chain links TRBV6-2 or TRBV6-3 with TRBJ2-7; no definite D call. The CDR3 length is 14 residues. The V end was cut by 4 bases, the J end by 3 bases, with 13 bases between. Germline assignment: CDR1 MNHEY and CDR2 SVGEGT. The CDR3 region has the DNA TGTGCCAGCAGTTCCGCCAGCGAGATCTACGAGCAGTACTTC. Protein: CASSSASEIYEQYF.

The J gene is TRBJ2-7, the V gene TRBV5-1, with 8 positions matching TRBD1. This CDR3 has 15 amino acids. Germline lookup yields CDR1 SGHRS and CDR2 YFSETQ. V dropped 2 bases and J dropped 6; count of bases not matched to a gene: 10. The CDR3 loop is CASSLGTGGSLEQYF. CDR3 DNA: TGCGCCAGCAGCTTAGGAACAGGGGGGTCTCTCGAGCAGTACTTC.